Each of the 32 T cell receptor beta chains below was sequenced from the same sample in a study of shared clonotypes between healthy human individuals (dated by TCRdb to 2020 to 2022). Library creation used the immunoSEQ multiplex PCR assay. TCRdb took this table from immuneACCESS and kept in-frame rearrangements with V and J called. Such tables lack part of the clones; where checked against another copy, unresolved V genes explain under half of the gap, and the rest is unexplained. The sample has some 980,000 clones on record, less than 85% of them singletons. The ten top clones hold approximately 1.5% of the sample. The sequenced sample consisted of memory CD4+ T cells sorted from blood. This specimen's cell subset or site label, per the study, means: CD45RA-negative fraction. The receptor source for this set is a man younger than 35 in good health.

This clone was counted a single time. V gene TRBV5-4 combines with J gene TRBJ2-2; D is unclear. The CDR3 is 14 amino acids. Per the germline V gene, CDR1 is SGHNT and CDR2 is YYREEE (reference sequence). V lost 0 bases and J 5 bases, leaving 8 bases between the germline ends. The CDR3 protein is CASSLGLWTGELFF. The CDR3 DNA reads as TGTGCCAGCAGCTTGGGTCTCTGGACCGGGGAGCTGTTTTTT.

V gene TRBV18 combines with J gene TRBJ2-3; TRBD2 matches 8 bases. Germline values: CDR1 KGHSH, CDR2 LQKENI. This CDR3 has 16 residues. V lost 2 bases to trimming and J lost 0 bases; unmatched junction nucleotides: 4. The CDR3 coding sequence is TGTGCCAGCTCACCAAGATCTAGCGGGAGCACAGATACGCAGTATTTT. It translates to CASSPRSSGSTDTQYF.

This clone was observed a single time. This sequence joins TRBV9 and TRBJ2-3; 10 bases match TRBD2. V dropped 7 bases and J dropped 0; count of bases not matched to a gene: 8. The CDR3 has 16 amino acids. CDR1 SGDLS and CDR2 YYNGEE come from the germline V gene. CDR3 nucleotide sequence: TGTGCCAGCGCAAATCTAGCGGGGGCTAGCACAGATACGCAGTATTTT. This encodes CASANLAGASTDTQYF.

This sequence joins TRBV2 and TRBJ2-7; a weak D match, TRBD1 (6 bases). V was cut by 5 bases and J by 0 bases, with 14 bases left in between. This CDR3 contains 15 residues. CDR1 and CDR2 from the germline V gene are SNHLY and FYNNEI. The CDR3 bases are TGTGCCAGCAGTTACCGGGACACCGGCTCCTACGAGCAGTACTTC. The encoded protein is CASSYRDTGSYEQYF.

The CDR3 region has the DNA TGTGCCAGCAGGACAGGGGGCTTAGGAACTGAAGCTTTCTTT. Its protein is CASRTGGLGTEAFF. This chain uses TRBV25-1 with TRBJ1-1, with 10 bases fitting TRBD1. This CDR3 is built from 14 residues. V gave up 6 bases and J gave up 5 bases; unmatched junction bases: 6. Germline CDR1 is MGHDK and CDR2 is SYGVNS.

The gene calls are TRBV18 and TRBJ2-5, with 7 bases aligning to TRBD1. CDR1 and CDR2 (germline): KGHSH, LQKENI. Trimming removed 1 base from V and 1 base from J; junction bases left unmatched: 3. The CDR3 sequence is 15 residues long. CDR3 in amino acids: CASSPQQGSQETQYF. The CDR3 DNA reads as TGTGCCAGCTCACCACAACAGGGGTCCCAAGAGACCCAGTACTTC.

The J gene is TRBJ2-5, the V gene TRBV15, with 7 bases aligning to TRBD2. Trimming cost V 5 bases and J 5 bases; bases outside gene matches: 8. The CDR3 runs 14 residues. The germline V gene has CDR1 LNHNV and CDR2 YYDKDF (reference sequence). CDR3 DNA sequence: TGTGCCACCAGCCGATTCGCGGGGGTGGAGACCCAGTACTTC. The encoded protein is CATSRFAGVETQYF. Combining the CDR3 with reference TRBV15 and TRBJ2-5 gives the whole variable domain DAMVIQNPRYQVTQFGKPVTLSCSQTLNHNVMYWYQQKSSQAPKLLFHYYDKDFNNEADTPDNFQSRRPNTSFCFLDIRSPGLGDTAMYLCATSRFAGVETQYFGPGTRLLVL.

The V and J genes are TRBV4-1 and TRBJ2-1; D uncertain. The germline V and J ends were trimmed by 0 bases and 4 bases, with 13 bases remaining between them. The CDR3 loop spans 16 amino acids. Germline CDR1 reads MGHRA; CDR2 reads YSYEKL. The chain's CDR3 is CASSQDLSGYYNEQFF. Written as DNA, the CDR3 is TGCGCCAGCAGCCAAGATCTTAGTGGGTATTACAATGAGCAGTTCTTC.

This clone was detected a few times. The J gene is TRBJ2-7, the V gene TRBV9; 14 positions match TRBD2. The V and J ends lost 4 bases and 7 bases, in that order; junction bases with no gene match: 4. The CDR3 sequence is 14 residues long. The germline V gene has CDR1 SGDLS and CDR2 YYNGEE. This chain's CDR3 is CASSRLAGGLEQYF. The CDR3, as DNA: TGTGCCAGCAGCCGACTAGCGGGGGGGCTAGAGCAGTACTTC. The entire variable domain, with the rest obtained from reference TRBV9 and TRBJ2-7, is as follows: DSGVTQTPKHLITATGQRVTLRCSPRSGDLSVYWYQQSLDQGLQFLIQYYNGEERAKGNILERFSAQQFPDLHSELNLSSLELGDSALYFCASSRLAGGLEQYFGPGTRLTVT.

The chain carries TRBV5-1 and TRBJ2-1, with D perhaps matching TRBD2 (6 bases). CDR3 length equals 15 residues. CDR1 and CDR2 from the germline V gene are SGHRS and YFSETQ. V was cut by 3 bases and J by 3 bases, with 13 bases left in between. In nucleotides, the CDR3 is TGCGCCAGCAGCTCCTCCCCGGGGGTCTACAATGAGCAGTTCTTC. Its translation is CASSSSPGVYNEQFF.

The gene calls are TRBV30 and TRBJ1-5; D not certain. The CDR3 has 14 amino acids. Deletions cut 4 bases from V and 6 bases from J, with 16 bases between. Germline lookup yields CDR1 GTSNPN and CDR2 SVGIG (reference sequence). Written as DNA, the CDR3 is TGTGCCTGGACCTCAAAGGGTGGGGTTCAGCCCCAGCATTTT. This translates into CAWTSKGGVQPQHF.

The chain employs TRBV12-5 and TRBJ2-1; D call uncertain. The CDR3 has 17 amino acids. Germline V CDR1 and CDR2: LGHNT, FRNRAP. The V gene lost 6 bases and the J gene lost 0 bases, with 18 bases spanning the gap. The DNA for the CDR3 is TGTGCTAGTGGGCTATCTCAACTTGAGAGCTCCTACAATGAGCAGTTCTTC. Translation: CASGLSQLESSYNEQFF.

The chain is built from TRBV10-1 and TRBJ2-3; 9 nucleotides match TRBD2. Trimming at V came to 6 bases and at J to 2 bases, leaving 6 bases not matched to a gene. Germline-derived CDR1 and CDR2 are WNHNN and SYGVQD (reference sequence). CDR3 length: 15 amino acids. The CDR3 DNA reads as TGCGCCAGCAGCCCGGGACTAGCAGACACAGATACGCAGTATTTT. Protein product: CASSPGLADTDTQYF.

This clone was recorded a few times. Other nucleotide sequences in the sample specify the same CDR3. This chain links TRBV5-4 with TRBJ1-6; D is possibly TRBD1 (6 bases). CDR1 and CDR2 (germline): SGHNT, YYREEE (reference sequence). V lost 0 bases to trimming and J lost 9 bases, with 10 bases between them. CDR3 length equals 14 residues. DNA of the CDR3: TGTGCCAGCAGCTTGGACAGGGTGGGTTCACCCCTCCACTTT. This codes for CASSLDRVGSPLHF.

This clone came up a few times. The DNA of the CDR3 is TGTGCCAGCGGTCTGGGCAGAACGAACACCGGGGAGCTGTTTTTT. Amino acids: CASGLGRTNTGELFF. This chain connects TRBV9 to TRBJ2-2; unclear D gene. CDR1 is SGDLS, CDR2 YYNGEE, per germline. The CDR3 spans 15 residues. Trimming took off 7 bases at V and 0 bases at J, with 13 bases between the two ends.

The chain joins TRBV6-1 to TRBJ2-7, with 7 bases fitting TRBD2. This CDR3 is 13 amino acids long. Germline CDR1 reads MNHNS; CDR2 reads SASEGT. V dropped 1 base and J dropped 9; count of bases not matched to a gene: 6. CDR3: CASSEVGGERQYF. CDR3 sequence (DNA): TGTGCCAGCAGTGAAGTGGGGGGGGAGAGGCAGTACTTC.

This clone was observed a handful of times. V gene TRBV14 combines with J gene TRBJ1-6; D gene uncertain. CDR3 length: 17 amino acids. CDR1 is SGHDN and CDR2 is FVKESK in the germline V gene. V lost 1 base to trimming and J lost 7 bases, with 17 bases between them. The CDR3 here is CASSQVLSGRFNSPLHF. For the CDR3, the DNA is TGTGCCAGCAGCCAAGTATTATCAGGCCGGTTCAATTCACCCCTCCACTTT.

This clone was detected only once. V usage is TRBV7-9 and J usage is TRBJ1-1; tentatively, D is TRBD1 (5 bases). The CDR3 has 14 residues. Germline V lookup: CDR1 SEHNR, CDR2 FQNEAQ (reference sequence). The ends were cut back, 2 bases at V and 4 bases at J, with 11 bases in the middle. The CDR3 loop is CASSLIGRATEAFF. In nucleotides, the CDR3 is TGTGCCAGCAGCTTAATAGGCAGGGCCACTGAAGCTTTCTTT.

This rearrangement joins TRBV2 to TRBJ1-5, with D unclear. V gave up 5 bases and J gave up 1 base, with 9 bases separating them. Germline V gives CDR1 SNHLY, CDR2 FYNNEI. The CDR3 length is 14 residues. The CDR3 here is CASSRQSSNQPQHF. CDR3 coding DNA: TGTGCCAGCAGTAGGCAGTCCAGCAATCAGCCCCAGCATTTT.

This chain connects TRBV6-1 to TRBJ2-3; D remains unclear. Per germline, CDR1 MNHNS and CDR2 SASEGT. This CDR3 is built from 13 residues. V lost 2 bases, J lost 4 bases, and 7 bases lay in between. CDR3 residues: CASSEPPPDTQYF. The CDR3 DNA reads TGTGCCAGCAGTGAACCACCTCCAGATACGCAGTATTTT.

This clone was seen just once. The CDR3 loop reads CASSLSTASKYF. The CDR3 coding sequence is TGTGCCAGCAGCTTATCTACAGCCTCTAAGTACTTC. The chain carries TRBV7-9 and TRBJ2-7; no clear D. Per germline, CDR1 SEHNR and CDR2 FQNEAQ (reference sequence). The V gene lost 2 bases and the J gene lost 11 bases, with 13 bases spanning the gap. The CDR3 is 12 residues long.

The chain employs TRBV7-2 and TRBJ1-5, with 7 positions matching TRBD1. CDR1 is SGHTA and CDR2 is FQGNSA in the germline V gene. The V segment lost 6 bases and the J segment 2 bases; nucleotides outside the gene matches: 4. CDR3 size: 14 residues. CDR3 region: CASSLTGGNQPQHF. CDR3 DNA sequence: TGTGCCAGCAGTCTCACAGGGGGCAATCAGCCCCAGCATTTT.

V usage is TRBV30 and J usage is TRBJ2-7; no definite D call. With 5 bases removed from V and 0 bases from J, the gap between germline ends came to 8 bases. CDR1 GTSNPN and CDR2 SVGIG come from the germline V gene (reference sequence). This CDR3 is built from 12 residues. The CDR3 DNA is TGTGCCTGGGGGCCGAGCTCCTACGAGCAGTACTTC. Its protein is CAWGPSSYEQYF.

This chain joins TRBV30 and TRBJ1-5, with no clear D. This CDR3 spans 15 amino acids. Germline V gives CDR1 GTSNPN, CDR2 SVGIG (reference sequence). Trimming cost V 0 bases and J 2 bases, with 11 bases left between them. The CDR3 reads CAWSVGPSGNQPQHF. Here the CDR3 DNA reads TGTGCCTGGAGTGTAGGGCCAAGTGGCAATCAGCCCCAGCATTTT.

Of note for this clone: The sample contains more than one DNA sequence encoding this CDR3. V and J are TRBV5-1 and TRBJ2-7; TRBD1 agrees at 10 bases. The CDR3 covers 16 residues. Germline V CDR1 and CDR2: SGHRS, YFSETQ. V shed 0 bases, J shed 5 bases, and the junction held 8 bases outside the gene matches. CDR3 nucleotides: TGCGCCAGCAGCTTGGATCTCCGGGACAGGGGCGACGAGCAGTACTTC. Translating gives CASSLDLRDRGDEQYF.

The V gene is TRBV6-5, the J gene TRBJ2-3, with unresolved D. V was clipped by 5 bases and J by 4 bases, with 10 bases between them. The CDR3 loop spans 13 amino acids. The germline CDR1 and CDR2 sequences are MNHEY and SVGAGI. The CDR3 protein is CASSRNLADTQYF. The CDR3 nucleotides read TGTGCCAGCAGTCGAAACTTAGCAGATACGCAGTATTTT.

This chain links TRBV18 with TRBJ1-4; weak D call: TRBD1 (5 bases). Germline V lookup: CDR1 KGHSH, CDR2 LQKENI. The CDR3 contains 14 residues. Deletions cut 6 bases from V and 5 bases from J, with 13 bases between. The CDR3, as DNA: TGTGCCAGCTCGGCAGGGTCCTTGAATGAAAAACTGTTTTTT. It translates to CASSAGSLNEKLFF.

Regarding this clone: The sample holds other DNA sequences that translate to the same CDR3. The V call is TRBV9, the J call TRBJ1-5; a possible D gene is TRBD1 (5 bases). CDR3 length equals 15 residues. The V gene's germline CDR1 is SGDLS and CDR2 YYNGEE. V was pared by 3 bases and J by 0 bases, with 10 bases between. The CDR3 here is CASSEGTGSNQPQHF. DNA of the CDR3: TGTGCCAGCAGCGAAGGGACCGGTAGCAATCAGCCCCAGCATTTT.

This clone has only a few counts. The chain is built from TRBV30 and TRBJ1-1, with no clear D. Germline-derived CDR1 and CDR2 are GTSNPN and SVGIG (reference sequence). This CDR3 has 14 residues. V dropped 0 bases and J dropped 6 bases, with 14 bases sitting between them. CDR3 sequence: CAWSVQTDFPEAFF. As DNA, the CDR3 is TGTGCCTGGAGTGTACAAACAGATTTCCCTGAAGCTTTCTTT.

This clone was seen a handful of times. The chain recombines TRBV27 with TRBJ1-5; D gene ambiguous. The CDR3 is made up of 10 amino acids. Trimming shortened V by 7 bases and J by 10 bases, and 8 bases separated the two germline ends. The germline gives CDR1 MNHEY, CDR2 SMNVEV (reference sequence). The CDR3 DNA is TGTGCCAGCACCATGCAACCCCAGCATTTT. This translates into CASTMQPQHF.

J is TRBJ2-1 and V is TRBV6-5, with a tentative D call TRBD1 (5 bases). Germline V CDR1 and CDR2: MNHEY, SVGAGI. CDR3 size: 11 residues. The germline V and J ends were trimmed by 5 bases and 10 bases, with 9 bases remaining between them. The CDR3 here is CASSRQGEQFF. CDR3 coding DNA: TGTGCCAGCAGTCGGCAGGGCGAGCAGTTCTTC.

This clone showed up just once. The gene calls are TRBV7-2 and TRBJ2-5; tentatively, D is TRBD1 (5 bases). V lost 5 bases to trimming and J lost 14 bases, with 18 bases between them. Germline V gene data show CDR1 as SGHTA and CDR2 as FQGNSA. This CDR3 has 12 residues. The CDR3 loop reads CASSPYGAAPYF. CDR3 nucleotides: TGTGCCAGCAGCCCATATGGGGCGGCCCCCTACTTC. The whole variable domain, filled in from reference TRBV7-2 and TRBJ2-5, reads GAGVSQSPSNKVTEKGKDVELRCDPISGHTALYWYRQSLGQGLEFLIYFQGNSAPDKSGLPSDRFSAERTGGSVSTLTIQRTQQEDSAVYLCASSPYGAAPYFGPGTRLLVL.